The 10 T cell receptor beta chains below all came from one sample that was sequenced in a study of T-cell memory formation after mild COVID-19. TCRdb re-called the 5' RACE reads with MiXCR, one entry per CDR3 protein. The table includes about 560,000 distinct CDR3 sequences, about 18% detected once. Material for sequencing was PBMCs or a T cell subset sorted from them (not recorded which). The receptors derive from an adult woman who had mild COVID-19 (a few samples of this study predate the infection). Cell type and time point are not known.

This clonotype was seen a few times. This chain links TRBV12-3 or TRBV12-4 with TRBJ2-7; 7 bases fit TRBD2. V was pared by 7 bases and J by 0 bases, with 6 bases of the junction left unmatched. The CDR3 extends over 14 amino acids. CDR3 loop: CASTQAGSSYEQYF. CDR3 coding DNA: TGTGCCAGCACCCAAGCGGGATCCTCCTACGAGCAGTACTTC.

The chain employs TRBV25-1 and TRBJ2-7; D may be TRBD1 or TRBD2 (6 bases each). Germline assignment: CDR1 MGHDK and CDR2 SYGVNS. This CDR3 has 13 residues. V lost 3 bases to trimming and J lost 4 bases, with 10 bases between them. The DNA for the CDR3 is TGTGCCAGCAGTGATGGGGGGCTGTACGAGCAGTACTTC. It is translated as CASSDGGLYEQYF.

This clonotype appeared a few times. The germline gene is not matched at one end of the junction; a read error may be the cause. V usage is TRBV12-3 or TRBV12-4 and J usage is TRBJ2-7, with TRBD2 as a possible D gene (6 bases). The CDR3 is made up of 14 amino acids. This chain's CDR3 is CASSPNGGAGPSDF. The DNA for the CDR3 is TGTGCCAGCAGTCCCAATGGAGGGGCAGGTCCATCAGACTTC.

This clonotype came up a few times. In nucleotides, the CDR3 is TGTGCCAGCAGTTGGAATAGCGGGAGTGAGCAGTTCTTC. It encodes CASSWNSGSEQFF. The chain is built from TRBV12-3 or TRBV12-4 and TRBJ2-1; 9 nucleotides match TRBD2. The CDR3 has 13 residues. The V gene end was trimmed by 4 bases and the J gene end by 9 bases; junction bases not matched to a gene: 4.

As regards this clonotype: At one end the junction does not follow the germline gene, possibly because of a read error. As DNA, the CDR3 is TGTGCCAGCAGTTTAGCAGGGGGTACCGATGGCTACACCTTC. Encoded protein: CASSLAGGTDGYTF. This chain uses TRBV7-2 with TRBJ1-2; TRBD1 matches at 7 bases. CDR3 length: 14 amino acids. Germline CDR1 and CDR2: SGHTA and FQGNSA.

This clonotype was seen repeatedly, ten times or more. The chain carries TRBV7-8 and TRBJ2-1; the D is unclear. The CDR3 length is 12 residues. In germline, CDR1 is SGHVS, CDR2 FQNEAQ. Trimming cost V 1 base and J 5 bases, with 3 bases left between them. The CDR3 here is CASSLVDNEQFF. CDR3 in DNA: TGTGCCAGCAGCTTAGTGGACAATGAGCAGTTCTTC.

This clonotype turned up a few times. The J gene is TRBJ2-1, the V gene TRBV7-8, with TRBD2 as a possible D gene (7 bases). Looked up from germline, CDR1 is SGHVS and CDR2 is FQNEAQ. Trimming took off 5 bases at V and 0 bases at J, with 20 bases between the two ends. CDR3 size: 18 residues. The CDR3 reads CASSARQGGAISYNEQFF. The CDR3 nucleotides are TGTGCCAGCAGCGCCCGTCAAGGGGGGGCCATCTCCTACAATGAGCAGTTCTTC.

This clonotype has more than one count but fewer than ten. The gene calls are TRBV12-3 or TRBV12-4 and TRBJ2-7; the D gene is possibly TRBD2 (5 bases). The CDR3 extends over 15 amino acids. V gave up 7 bases and J gave up 0 bases, with 16 bases separating them. The CDR3 DNA sequence: TGTGCCAGCACCCACCGGAGAGGGAGCTCCTACGAGCAGTACTTC. This translates into CASTHRRGSSYEQYF.

Here the CDR3 reads CATSETDSPEAFF. Here the CDR3 DNA reads TGTGCCACCAGTGAGACGGACTCCCCTGAAGCTTTCTTT. The V call is TRBV24-1, the J call TRBJ1-1; D not certain. Looked up from germline, CDR1 is KGHDR and CDR2 is SFDVKD. There are 13 residues in the CDR3. The germline V and J ends were trimmed by 4 bases and 6 bases, with 11 bases remaining between them.

The rearrangement uses TRBV3-1 and TRBJ1-4, with D possibly TRBD1 on 6 matching bases. Germline CDR1 reads LGHDT; CDR2 reads YNNKEL (reference sequence). The V and J ends lost 0 bases and 12 bases respectively, with 17 bases between them. This CDR3 comprises 15 residues. The CDR3 sequence is CASSQDQLAGEELFF. DNA for the CDR3: TGTGCCAGCAGCCAAGATCAACTGGCAGGGGAGGAACTGTTTTTT.